This TCR beta chain originates from a study of T-cell reconstitution after alpha-beta-depleted transplantation in children. Trimming left V 6 bases short and J 8 bases short, with 16 bases between. The CDR3 spans 13 residues. Construction of the TCRbeta library involved unique molecular identifiers. Each CDR3 protein is one row after TCRdb ran MiXCR on the PCR reads. Among 500,000 to 750,000 distinct CDR3 sequences, over 25% were seen once, and the ten largest hold 30% to 40%. V gene TRBV12-3 or TRBV12-4 combines with J gene TRBJ1-1; D is uncertain. The clonotype was recovered from a boy under three years old with Wiskott-Aldrich syndrome, due to receive a stem cell transplant. The sequences come from PBMCs, collected before TCRalphabeta/CD19-depleted stem cell transplant. This chain's CDR3 is CASRPGRVEEAFF. The CDR3, as DNA: TGTGCCAGCAGGCCTGGACGGGTCGAGGAAGCTTTCTTT.